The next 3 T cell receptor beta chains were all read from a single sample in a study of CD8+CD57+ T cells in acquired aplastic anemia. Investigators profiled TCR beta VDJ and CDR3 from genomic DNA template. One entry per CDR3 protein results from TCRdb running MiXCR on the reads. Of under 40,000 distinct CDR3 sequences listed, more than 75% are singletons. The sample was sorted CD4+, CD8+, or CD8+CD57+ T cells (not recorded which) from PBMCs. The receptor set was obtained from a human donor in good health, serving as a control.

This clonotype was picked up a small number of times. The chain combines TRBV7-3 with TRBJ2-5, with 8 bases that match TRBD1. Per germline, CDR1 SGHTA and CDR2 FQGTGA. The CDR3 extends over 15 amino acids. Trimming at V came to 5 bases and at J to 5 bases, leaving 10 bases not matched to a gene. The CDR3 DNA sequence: TGTGCCAGCAGCCCAGGACAGGGAGGATGGGAGACCCAGTACTTC. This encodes CASSPGQGGWETQYF.

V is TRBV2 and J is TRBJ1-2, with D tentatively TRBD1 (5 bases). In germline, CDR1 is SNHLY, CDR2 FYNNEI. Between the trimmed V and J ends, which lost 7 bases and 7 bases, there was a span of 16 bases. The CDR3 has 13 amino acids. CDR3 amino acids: CASIWVRDFGYTF. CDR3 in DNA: TGTGCCAGCATTTGGGTCAGGGATTTTGGCTACACCTTC.

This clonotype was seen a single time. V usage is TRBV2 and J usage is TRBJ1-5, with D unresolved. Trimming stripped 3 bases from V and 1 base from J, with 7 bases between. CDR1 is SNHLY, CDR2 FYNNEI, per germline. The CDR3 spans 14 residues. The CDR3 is CASSDPPSNQPQHF. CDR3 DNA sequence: TGTGCCAGCAGTGATCCCCCGAGCAATCAGCCCCAGCATTTT.